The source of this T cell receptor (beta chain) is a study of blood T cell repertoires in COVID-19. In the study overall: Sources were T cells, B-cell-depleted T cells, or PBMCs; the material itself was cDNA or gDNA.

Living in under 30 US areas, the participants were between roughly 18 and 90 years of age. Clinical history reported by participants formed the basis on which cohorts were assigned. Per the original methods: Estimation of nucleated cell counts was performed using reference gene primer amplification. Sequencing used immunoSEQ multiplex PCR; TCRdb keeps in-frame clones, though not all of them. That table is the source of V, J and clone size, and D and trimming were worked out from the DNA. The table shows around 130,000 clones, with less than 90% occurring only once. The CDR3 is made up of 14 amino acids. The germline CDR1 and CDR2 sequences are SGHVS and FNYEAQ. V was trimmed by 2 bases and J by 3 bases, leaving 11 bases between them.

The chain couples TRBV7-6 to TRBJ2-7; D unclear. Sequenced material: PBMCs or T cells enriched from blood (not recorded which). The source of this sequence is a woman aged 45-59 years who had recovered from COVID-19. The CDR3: CASSLQQTGYEQYF. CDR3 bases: TGTGCCAGCAGCTTACAACAGACCGGCTACGAGCAGTACTTC.